The present entry profiles one T cell receptor (beta chain) with its context. Its antigen is currently unknown. After isolation, RNA underwent reverse transcription to generate cDNA as the sequencing template. Here immunoSEQ multiplex PCR was the method, and the copy in TCRdb shows in-frame clones only, minus some. Here the sample spans under 200,000 clones, around 71% being singletons. Treatment of the sample: oral pan-JAK inhibitor, 5-10 mg twice daily. The data were taken from a study of CD8+ T cells in alopecia areata. Study observations and caveats: On tofacitinib, scalp clonality and expanded CD8+ clones among top 100 fell significantly.

Sequenced here: CD4+ T cells sorted from blood, sampled at week 4, from a patient treated with tofacitinib. The TCR was taken from a human donor with alopecia areata.

The CDR3 region is CASSQAWGRSYNEQFF. Written as DNA, the CDR3 is TGCGCCAGCAGCCAAGCTTGGGGGAGATCCTACAATGAGCAGTTCTTC. The J gene is TRBJ2-1, the V gene TRBV4-3; D possibly matches TRBD1 or TRBD2 (5 bases each). CDR1 LGHNA and CDR2 YSLEER come from the germline V gene. The CDR3 spans 16 residues. V was shortened by 1 base and J by 1 base, with 11 bases between the two germline ends.